The 32 T cell receptor beta chains reported below all come from one sample, sequenced in a study of vaccination and CD4 T cells after COVID-19. TCRdb re-analysed the PCR reads in MiXCR, keeping a single row per CDR3 protein. The sample yields more than 35,000 distinct CDR3 sequences, more than 35% seen once. Described time point: late sampling 161 to 241 days after vaccination in three convalescent patients. Sequencing used CD4+ T cells from blood, obtained about 7 months after SARS-CoV-2 vaccination. All receptors come from a human donor who had recovered from COVID-19.

The V gene is TRBV7-2, the J gene TRBJ2-5; D possibly matches TRBD1 or TRBD2 (6 bases each). Looked up from germline, CDR1 is SGHTA and CDR2 is FQGNSA. The CDR3 is made up of 15 amino acids. V lost 1 base, J lost 5 bases, and 14 bases lay in between. The CDR3 sequence is CASSLGGRRGETQYF. As DNA, the CDR3 is TGTGCCAGCAGCTTAGGGGGTCGGAGGGGGGAGACCCAGTACTTC. Together with reference TRBV7-2 and TRBJ2-5, the CDR3 gives the full variable domain: GAGVSQSPSNKVTEKGKDVELRCDPISGHTALYWYRQSLGQGLEFLIYFQGNSAPDKSGLPSDRFSAERTGGSVSTLTIQRTQQEDSAVYLCASSLGGRRGETQYFGPGTRLLVL.

The table lists this clonotype with a few counts. The chain combines TRBV20-1 with TRBJ1-5; weak D call: TRBD1 (5 bases). CDR3 length: 15 residues. Germline loops: CDR1 DFQATT, CDR2 SNEGSKA (reference sequence). V lost 3 bases, J lost 1 base, and 13 bases lay in between. Here the CDR3 reads CSARVGGASNQPQHF. The CDR3 DNA follows: TGCAGTGCTAGGGTAGGCGGGGCGAGCAATCAGCCCCAGCATTTT.

Regarding this clonotype: Germline is not matched at one junction end, which may reflect a read error. The V and J genes are TRBV6-2 or TRBV6-3 and TRBJ2-7; D call uncertain. Germline V CDR1 and CDR2: MNHEY, SVGEGT. This CDR3 comprises 11 residues. The CDR3 protein is CASSHSYEQYF. In DNA, the CDR3 is TGTGCCAGCAGTCACTCCTACGAGCAGTACTTC.

The chain is built from TRBV27 and TRBJ2-2, with unresolved D. Germline CDR1 reads MNHEY; CDR2 reads SMNVEV (reference sequence). This CDR3 comprises 14 residues. V shed 6 bases and J shed 2 bases, with 10 bases lying between them. For the CDR3, the DNA is TGTGCCAGCAGCCCCTTGATAAACACCGGGGAGCTGTTTTTT. It encodes CASSPLINTGELFF.

This CDR3 reads CASSQSGHHSYEQYF. Written as DNA, the CDR3 is TGCGCCAGCAGCCAGTCGGGACACCACTCCTACGAGCAGTACTTC. This chain links TRBV4-1 with TRBJ2-7, with D tentatively TRBD1 (6 bases). This CDR3 is 15 amino acids long. Trimming pared 3 bases from V and 0 bases from J, leaving 12 bases between. Per germline, CDR1 MGHRA and CDR2 YSYEKL.

The V call is TRBV7-8, the J call TRBJ1-1; possible D gene TRBD1, 5 bases. V lost 2 bases, J lost 2 bases, and 12 bases lay in between. The CDR3 has 15 amino acids. Germline-derived CDR1 and CDR2 are SGHVS and FQNEAQ. As DNA, the CDR3 is TGTGCCAGCAGCTTAAATACAGGCTTTAACACTGAAGCTTTCTTT. This encodes CASSLNTGFNTEAFF.

This chain links TRBV5-1 with TRBJ2-5, with D unclear. V was pared by 0 bases and J by 5 bases, with 14 bases between. The germline CDR1 and CDR2 sequences are SGHRS and YFSETQ. The CDR3 is made up of 15 amino acids. The CDR3 coding sequence is TGCGCCAGCAGCTTGGATGCACAAGGTGGGGAGACCCAGTACTTC. It codes for CASSLDAQGGETQYF.

The chain recombines TRBV7-3 with TRBJ2-7; D is possibly TRBD2 (5 bases). The germline V gene encodes CDR1 SGHTA and CDR2 FQGTGA. The V end was cut by 1 base, the J end by 6 bases, with 10 bases between. The CDR3 is made up of 13 amino acids. In nucleotides, the CDR3 is TGTGCCAGCAGCTTAAAGGCGGGCTCCGAGCAGTACTTC. Its translation is CASSLKAGSEQYF.

The chain employs TRBV15 and TRBJ2-1, with D possibly matching TRBD2 (6 bases). V gave up 2 bases and J gave up 6 bases, with 14 bases separating them. The CDR3 has 15 residues. Germline CDR1 is LNHNV and CDR2 is YYDKDF (reference sequence). CDR3: CATSRLARAPNEQFF. The CDR3, as DNA: TGTGCCACCAGCAGACTAGCGAGGGCCCCCAATGAGCAGTTCTTC.

The rearrangement joins TRBV7-2 to TRBJ2-3, with TRBD2 matching 7 bases. After removal of 6 bases from V and 10 bases from J, the junction contained 7 bases not matched to a gene. Germline CDR1 SGHTA, CDR2 FQGNSA. The CDR3 runs to 12 residues. The CDR3 DNA follows: TGTGCCAGCAGTAAAGCGGGAATCGCGCAGTATTTT. This codes for CASSKAGIAQYF.

The chain recombines TRBV20-1 with TRBJ2-1; TRBD2 matches 15 bases. The CDR3 has 17 residues. Per the germline V gene, CDR1 is DFQATT and CDR2 is SNEGSKA (reference sequence). Trimming removed 6 bases from V and 1 base from J; junction bases left unmatched: 7. CDR3 amino acids: CSADGTSGRSSYNEQFF. In DNA form, the CDR3 reads TGCAGTGCCGACGGGACTAGCGGGAGGTCTTCCTACAATGAGCAGTTCTTC.

This clonotype came up a few times. The chain has TRBV7-3 and TRBJ2-1; possible D gene TRBD2, 6 bases. CDR3 length: 16 amino acids. V was pared by 1 base and J by 8 bases, with 18 bases between. Germline lookup yields CDR1 SGHTA and CDR2 FQGTGA. The CDR3 sequence is CASSLMGPGASDEQFF. As DNA, the CDR3 is TGTGCCAGCAGCTTAATGGGGCCGGGAGCGTCTGATGAGCAGTTCTTC.

The chain has TRBV11-1 and TRBJ2-1, with TRBD2 identical over 13 bases. V lost 3 bases, J lost 10 bases, and 6 bases stayed unmatched. The CDR3 runs 15 residues. Germline CDR1 SGHAT, CDR2 FQDESV (reference sequence). CDR3 protein: CASSFRLAGGVEQFF. The CDR3 DNA reads as TGTGCCAGCAGCTTCCGACTAGCGGGGGGTGTGGAGCAGTTCTTC.

The V and J genes are TRBV10-3 and TRBJ2-7, with no clear D. This CDR3 is built from 11 residues. From germline, CDR1 is ENHRY and CDR2 SYGVKD. The germline V and J ends were trimmed by 7 bases and 2 bases, with 6 bases remaining between them. In nucleotides, the CDR3 is TGTGCCATCACCCCGGCCTACGAGCAGTACTTC. Amino acid sequence: CAITPAYEQYF.

The chain carries TRBV20-1 and TRBJ1-2; D unresolved. This CDR3 region has 10 residues. Trimming pared 2 bases from V and 5 bases from J, leaving 3 bases between. CDR1 is DFQATT, CDR2 SNEGSKA, per germline (reference sequence). CDR3 nucleotide sequence: TGCAGTGCTAGACCGTATGGCTACACCTTC. Its protein is CSARPYGYTF.

This clonotype was counted only a few times. This sequence joins TRBV7-2 and TRBJ2-3, with D possibly being TRBD1 (5 bases). Germline CDR1 SGHTA, CDR2 FQGNSA. The CDR3 length is 15 residues. The V end lost 2 bases, the J end lost 8 bases, and 17 bases lay between the germline ends. The CDR3 region has the DNA TGTGCCAGCAGCTTACAGGGCTCAGGATCGGGTACGCAGTATTTT. It is translated as CASSLQGSGSGTQYF.

In its sample, this clonotype was seen a few times. The V and J genes are TRBV5-1 and TRBJ1-5; 9 nucleotides match TRBD1. From germline, CDR1 is SGHRS and CDR2 YFSETQ. The V segment lost 4 bases and the J segment 8 bases; nucleotides outside the gene matches: 10. The CDR3 covers 15 residues. The CDR3 is CASSPGTGRWEPQHF. In DNA form, the CDR3 reads TGCGCCAGCAGCCCCGGGACAGGGAGATGGGAGCCCCAGCATTTT. The complete variable domain, with remaining parts taken from reference TRBV5-1 and TRBJ1-5, reads KAGVTQTPRYLIKTRGQQVTLSCSPISGHRSVSWYQQTPGQGLQFLFEYFSETQRNKGNFPGRFSGRQFSNSRSEMNVSTLELGDSALYLCASSPGTGRWEPQHFGDGTRLSIL.

This clonotype was seen more than once but under ten times. The chain has TRBV7-9 and TRBJ2-2; 7 nucleotides line up with TRBD1. This CDR3 region has 15 residues. CDR1 is SEHNR and CDR2 is FQNEAQ in the germline V gene (reference sequence). J was trimmed by 4 bases and V by 4 bases; bases with no gene match: 6. CDR3 bases: TGTGCCAGCAGCTCCGGACAGGTGGGCACCGGGGAGCTGTTTTTT. Translated: CASSSGQVGTGELFF.

This chain joins TRBV6-5 and TRBJ1-6; D uncertain. V lost 1 base and J lost 8, with 12 bases in between. CDR1 and CDR2 (germline): MNHEY, SVGAGI. The CDR3 loop spans 15 amino acids. CDR3 nucleotide sequence: TGTGCCAGCAGTTACTGGCAGGAAGGTGATTCACCCCTCCACTTT. Its translation is CASSYWQEGDSPLHF.

The chain uses TRBV19 and TRBJ1-6; unclear D gene. This CDR3 contains 16 residues. CDR1 and CDR2 from the germline V gene are LNHDA and SQIVND (reference sequence). V lost 3 bases to trimming and J lost 9 bases, with 18 bases between them. The CDR3 spells CASSMLQPGIGSPLHF. CDR3 in DNA: TGTGCCAGTAGTATGTTGCAGCCAGGTATCGGTTCACCCCTCCACTTT.

The sample holds a few counts of this clonotype. This chain links TRBV6-5 with TRBJ1-2, with a tentative D call TRBD1 (6 bases). CDR3 length: 14 amino acids. The V end lost 4 bases, the J end lost 7 bases, and 16 bases lay between the germline ends. The germline gives CDR1 MNHEY, CDR2 SVGAGI. CDR3 nucleotides: TGTGCCAGCAGTTCCCTAGACAGGACCGGTGGCTACACCTTC. Its translation is CASSSLDRTGGYTF.

The CDR3 bases are TGTGCCAGCAGGACGACCGGGACAGGGTCCTACGAGCAGTACTTC. Residues: CASRTTGTGSYEQYF. The chain employs TRBV11-2 and TRBJ2-7; 9 bases map to TRBD1. CDR3 length: 15 amino acids. V shed 6 bases, J shed 1 base, and the junction held 7 bases outside the gene matches. Germline V CDR1 and CDR2: SGHAT, FQNNGV.

The J gene is TRBJ2-1, the V gene TRBV7-8; TRBD2 aligns across 10 bases. The trim removed 7 bases at V and 6 bases at J, leaving 15 bases unmatched. The CDR3 length is 17 residues. The germline CDR1 and CDR2 sequences are SGHVS and FQNEAQ. This CDR3 reads CASTNQDQGLAVNEQFF. CDR3 sequence (DNA): TGTGCCAGCACCAACCAAGACCAAGGACTAGCGGTCAATGAGCAGTTCTTC. Full variable domain (remainder filled in from reference TRBV7-8 and TRBJ2-1): GAGVSQSPRYKVAKRGQDVALRCDPISGHVSLFWYQQALGQGPEFLTYFQNEAQLDKSGLPSDRFFAERPEGSVSTLKIQRTQQEDSAVYLCASTNQDQGLAVNEQFFGPGTRLTVL.

The sample holds one count of this clonotype. V usage is TRBV7-2 and J usage is TRBJ2-7; D gene unclear. The length of the CDR3 is 12 residues. V gave up 5 bases and J gave up 6 bases, with 11 bases separating them. Germline V CDR1 and CDR2: SGHTA, FQGNSA. The CDR3 bases are TGTGCCAGCAGCCCCACCTCCAGCGAGCAGTACTTC. Protein sequence: CASSPTSSEQYF. Full variable domain (missing parts from reference TRBV7-2 and TRBJ2-7): GAGVSQSPSNKVTEKGKDVELRCDPISGHTALYWYRQSLGQGLEFLIYFQGNSAPDKSGLPSDRFSAERTGGSVSTLTIQRTQQEDSAVYLCASSPTSSEQYFGPGTRLTVT.

The sample holds a few counts of this clonotype. The chain joins TRBV7-2 to TRBJ1-5; D is ambiguous. Looked up from germline, CDR1 is SGHTA and CDR2 is FQGNSA. Deletions cut 0 bases from V and 3 bases from J, with 15 bases between. The length of the CDR3 is 17 residues. CDR3 in amino acids: CASSLARAKGDNQPQHF. The CDR3 DNA follows: TGTGCCAGCAGCTTAGCGAGGGCGAAGGGCGACAATCAGCCCCAGCATTTT.

The V and J genes are TRBV4-3 and TRBJ2-1, with D perhaps TRBD1 (6 bases). Trimming removed 3 bases at V and 3 bases at J, with 15 bases between. The germline V gene encodes CDR1 LGHNA and CDR2 YSLEER. The CDR3 contains 16 residues. CDR3 sequence: CASSQDRGYRYNEQFF. The DNA of the CDR3 is TGCGCCAGCAGCCAGGATAGGGGGTACCGCTACAATGAGCAGTTCTTC.

CDR3 protein: CASSYLGVGTEAFF. The CDR3 region has the DNA TGTGCCAGCAGCTACCTAGGGGTGGGCACTGAAGCTTTCTTT. V and J are TRBV6-5 and TRBJ1-1, with D possibly being TRBD1 (5 bases). With 6 bases removed from V and 4 bases from J, the gap between germline ends came to 15 bases. This CDR3 has 14 amino acids. CDR1 is MNHEY, CDR2 SVGAGI, per germline.

This clonotype was detected a few times. The chain carries TRBV19 and TRBJ2-3, with D possibly matching TRBD1 (5 bases). The CDR3 runs to 16 residues. Trimming stripped 5 bases from V and 2 bases from J, with 17 bases between. Germline loops: CDR1 LNHDA, CDR2 SQIVND (reference sequence). The CDR3 is CASSPGRQITTDTQYF. CDR3 in DNA: TGTGCCAGTAGTCCCGGCAGACAGATAACCACAGATACGCAGTATTTT.

The chain joins TRBV4-1 to TRBJ2-3; D tentatively fits TRBD1 or TRBD2 (5 bases each). Germline values: CDR1 MGHRA, CDR2 YSYEKL. The CDR3 is made up of 16 amino acids. V was clipped by 7 bases and J by 0 bases, with 17 bases between them. Written as DNA, the CDR3 is TGCGCCAGCAAACCCGCCTGGGACCGAAGCACAGATACGCAGTATTTT. Residues: CASKPAWDRSTDTQYF.

This clonotype was detected a few times. V is TRBV7-8 and J is TRBJ1-6; no clear D. Trimming shortened V by 2 bases and J by 6 bases, and 8 bases separated the two germline ends. Germline V gene lookup returns CDR1 SGHVS and CDR2 FQNEAQ. The CDR3 loop spans 14 amino acids. The CDR3 is CASSLSSFNSPLHF. The CDR3 nucleotides read TGTGCCAGCAGCTTATCCAGCTTTAATTCACCCCTCCACTTT. The complete variable domain, with remaining parts taken from reference TRBV7-8 and TRBJ1-6, reads GAGVSQSPRYKVAKRGQDVALRCDPISGHVSLFWYQQALGQGPEFLTYFQNEAQLDKSGLPSDRFFAERPEGSVSTLKIQRTQQEDSAVYLCASSLSSFNSPLHFGNGTRLTVT.

The rearrangement uses TRBV5-1 and TRBJ1-2; D gene unclear. This CDR3 has 16 residues. V gave up 4 bases and J gave up 0 bases, with 16 bases separating them. Per the germline V gene, CDR1 is SGHRS and CDR2 is YFSETQ. For the CDR3, the DNA is TGCGCCAGCAGCCCGGAGGCCACTACCACTAACTATGGCTACACCTTC. This codes for CASSPEATTTNYGYTF.

This clonotype was seen a handful of times. The chain has TRBV7-8 and TRBJ2-7, with 7 bases lining up with TRBD2. The CDR3 sequence is 13 residues long. Germline loops: CDR1 SGHVS, CDR2 FQNEAQ. V trimming: 5 bases; J trimming: 6 bases; junction bases outside the gene matches: 7. CDR3 nucleotides: TGTGCCAGCAGCCCCCGGACTAGTATCGAGCAGTACTTC. This codes for CASSPRTSIEQYF.